The sequence of this T cell receptor beta chain was determined in a study of T cell responses to AZD1222 COVID-19 vaccine. Germline CDR1 is SGHRS and CDR2 is YFSETQ. The CDR3 contains 16 residues. V trimming: 0 bases; J trimming: 3 bases; junction bases outside the gene matches: 7. General study results and limits: Vaccine-related CD4 TCRs covered spike, predominating at 160-218 and 743-854. Only five or six AZD1222 recipients were seropositive at baseline. White British people made up most donors, females outnumbered males, and clonal diversity was possibly underestimated. Close to half of spike-specific TCRs reportedly recognize unmutated variant regions.

Comment on this clone: Its antigen is not known.

Clones were read by immunoSEQ multiplex PCR, and TCRdb kept only the in-frame ones, dropping some. In the table there are about 120,000 clones, about 87% of which are singletons. This receptor was identified in an adult in good health. This sequence joins TRBV5-1 and TRBJ2-3; 7 positions agree with TRBD1. The source was peripheral blood, collected on day 0 of AZD1222 vaccination. The CDR3 reads CASSLGRQGVTDTQYF. CDR3 coding DNA: TGCGCCAGCAGCTTGGGCCGGCAGGGGGTGACAGATACGCAGTATTTT.